A single sample is the source of the 22 T cell receptor beta chains below, sequenced in a study of cytotoxic CD8 clonotypes in ibrutinib-treated CLL (dated by TCRdb to the early 2020s). The time point label of this sample denotes: approximately 2 years on ibrutinib. The library was produced with the immunoSEQ multiplex PCR assay. TCRdb mirrors the immuneACCESS table, restricted to in-frame sequences. Some clones are absent from its copies; in checked studies, under half trace to an unresolved V gene, and the reason for the others is unknown. This sample holds over 95,000 clones; 58% were observed only once. The ten largest make up under 45% of the sample. The sequencing used PBMCs, collected after 24 months of ibrutinib treatment. The receptors stem from a human donor with chronic lymphocytic leukemia.

This clone was observed once. This sequence joins TRBV6-1 and TRBJ1-4; 9 positions match TRBD1. J lost 8 bases, V lost 8 bases, and 9 bases had no gene match. CDR1 is MNHNS and CDR2 is SASEGT in the germline V gene. This CDR3 has 14 amino acids. The CDR3 sequence: CASGLGQGYEKLFF. The CDR3, as DNA: TGTGCCAGCGGTCTGGGACAGGGTTACGAAAAACTGTTTTTT.

This chain joins TRBV30 and TRBJ2-7; 12 nucleotides match TRBD2. The CDR3 extends over 15 amino acids. Germline-derived CDR1 and CDR2 are GTSNPN and SVGIG (reference sequence). The junction had 6 bases not matched to a gene; V was cut back by 3 bases and J by 3 bases. In DNA form, the CDR3 reads TGTGCCTGGAGGATTGGACTAGCGGGGAGCTACGAGCAGTACTTC. As protein: CAWRIGLAGSYEQYF.

V and J are TRBV29-1 and TRBJ1-2; TRBD1 is a possible D gene (5 bases). Germline assignment: CDR1 SQVTM and CDR2 ANQGSEA. The CDR3 is 13 residues long. The V gene lost 7 bases and the J gene lost 4 bases, with 16 bases spanning the gap. As DNA, the CDR3 is TGCAGCGGGGAGGCGCTGGGGGGCTATGGCTACACCTTC. Translating gives CSGEALGGYGYTF. The complete variable domain, with remaining parts taken from reference TRBV29-1 and TRBJ1-2, reads SAVISQKPSRDICQRGTSLTIQCQVDSQVTMMFWYRQQPGQSLTLIATANQGSEATYESGFVIDKFPISRPNLTFSTLTVSNMSPEDSSIYLCSGEALGGYGYTFGSGTRLTVV.

This clone rates as large. The rearrangement uses TRBV9 and TRBJ1-1; D not certain. This CDR3 is built from 12 residues. The germline CDR1 and CDR2 sequences are SGDLS and YYNGEE. The ends were cut back, 6 bases at V and 2 bases at J, with 8 bases in the middle. The DNA for the CDR3 is TGTGCCAGCACTGGAGCCAACACTGAAGCTTTCTTT. It specifies CASTGANTEAFF. Filled out from reference TRBV9 and TRBJ1-1, the complete variable domain reads DSGVTQTPKHLITATGQRVTLRCSPRSGDLSVYWYQQSLDQGLQFLIQYYNGEERAKGNILERFSAQQFPDLHSELNLSSLELGDSALYFCASTGANTEAFFGQGTRLTVV.

This clone occurred many times. The rearrangement links TRBV11-2 to TRBJ2-5; TRBD1 agrees at 8 bases. V lost 1 base, J lost 5 bases, and 3 bases stayed unmatched. The CDR3 is 14 amino acids. Germline values: CDR1 SGHAT, CDR2 FQNNGV. CDR3 nucleotides: TGTGCCAGCAGCTTAGCACAGGGGGTGGAGACCCAGTACTTC. It yields the protein CASSLAQGVETQYF.

The J gene is TRBJ1-2, the V gene TRBV6-5, with 7 bases identical to TRBD1. Germline CDR1 reads MNHEY; CDR2 reads SVGAGI. The CDR3 is made up of 14 amino acids. V lost 6 bases and J lost 7; bases outside the gene matches: 11. The CDR3 nucleotides read TGTGCCAGCAGGATATTTCGACAGGGTGGTGGCTACACCTTC. Translation: CASRIFRQGGGYTF.

This clone appeared a few times. The chain links TRBV27 to TRBJ2-7; maybe TRBD1 (6 bases). V was shortened by 5 bases and J by 0 bases, with 14 bases between the two germline ends. The germline CDR1 and CDR2 sequences are MNHEY and SMNVEV (reference sequence). The CDR3 extends over 15 amino acids. The CDR3 DNA reads as TGTGCCAGCAGTCCCAGGGGAAGGAGCTCCTACGAGCAGTACTTC. This codes for CASSPRGRSSYEQYF.

V gene TRBV29-1 combines with J gene TRBJ2-6; maybe TRBD1 (7 bases). Looked up from germline, CDR1 is SQVTM and CDR2 is ANQGSEA. V dropped 4 bases and J dropped 0 bases, with 16 bases sitting between them. The CDR3 covers 17 residues. DNA of the CDR3: TGCAGCGTTGGCGGCGGGACAGCTCTCTCTGGGGCCAACGTCCTGACTTTC. This encodes CSVGGGTALSGANVLTF.

With respect to this clone: At one end the junction does not follow the germline gene, possibly because of a read error. This rearrangement joins TRBV7-7 to TRBJ2-7, with 9 nucleotides matching TRBD1. The CDR3 contains 14 residues. Germline V gene lookup returns CDR1 SSHAT and CDR2 FNYEAQ (reference sequence). CDR3 DNA sequence: TGTGCTAGCAGCGTCGACAGGGGGGAGTACGAGCAGTACTTC. This sequence encodes CASSVDRGEYEQYF.

V is TRBV7-2 and J is TRBJ1-5; 7 nucleotides agree with TRBD1. V shed 6 bases, J shed 0 bases, and the junction held 5 bases outside the gene matches. This CDR3 is built from 15 residues. CDR1 is SGHTA and CDR2 is FQGNSA in the germline V gene. CDR3 amino acids: CASSPTGSSNQPQHF. DNA of the CDR3: TGTGCCAGCAGTCCGACAGGGAGTAGCAATCAGCCCCAGCATTTT.

Points on this clone: The sample has other DNA sequences that encode this CDR3 too. The chain couples TRBV7-9 to TRBJ2-3, with TRBD1 identical over 9 bases. Germline CDR1 SEHNR, CDR2 FQNEAQ (reference sequence). There are 15 residues in the CDR3. The V segment lost 0 bases and the J segment 3 bases; nucleotides outside the gene matches: 1. DNA for the CDR3: TGTGCCAGCAGCTTAGCGGGACAGGGAACAGATACGCAGTATTTT. Translating gives CASSLAGQGTDTQYF.

V and J are TRBV6-1 and TRBJ1-1; D unclear. Germline loops: CDR1 MNHNS, CDR2 SASEGT. V was trimmed by 8 bases and J by 0 bases, leaving 10 bases between them. The CDR3 is made up of 13 amino acids. CDR3 coding DNA: TGTGCCAGCCAAGGACCGATGAACACTGAAGCTTTCTTT. This translates into CASQGPMNTEAFF.

This clone was counted only a few times. V is TRBV9 and J is TRBJ1-2; unclear D gene. The CDR3 contains 13 residues. Germline CDR1 and CDR2: SGDLS and YYNGEE. Between the trimmed V and J ends, which lost 3 bases and 1 base, there was a span of 7 bases. CDR3 coding DNA: TGTGCCAGCAGCGCACACATTAACTATGGCTACACCTTC. Protein: CASSAHINYGYTF.

The CDR3 loop is CAWSVSVGAYEQYF. In DNA, the CDR3 is TGTGCCTGGAGTGTATCGGTGGGCGCCTACGAGCAGTACTTC. The rearrangement joins TRBV30 to TRBJ2-7; D not resolved. Germline lookup yields CDR1 GTSNPN and CDR2 SVGIG (reference sequence). Trimming removed 0 bases from V and 2 bases from J, with 11 bases in between. The CDR3 has 14 amino acids.

The count of this clone is one. The gene calls are TRBV19 and TRBJ2-5; 7 bases map to TRBD2. Germline trimming cut 1 base from V and 7 bases from J; bases unmatched to any gene: 6. Germline V gene sequence: CDR1 LNHDA, CDR2 SQIVND (reference sequence). This CDR3 comprises 14 residues. This chain's CDR3 is CASSIVGGEWTQYF. The CDR3 DNA is TGTGCCAGTAGTATAGTTGGGGGGGAATGGACCCAGTACTTC.

With respect to this clone: Other DNA sequences in the sample encode the same CDR3. CDR3 residues: CASSRQRNQPQHF. The CDR3 DNA is TGTGCCAGCAGCAGACAGCGCAATCAGCCCCAGCATTTT. V usage is TRBV7-2 and J usage is TRBJ1-5, with D possibly matching TRBD1 (5 bases). CDR1 and CDR2 from the germline V gene are SGHTA and FQGNSA. The V gene lost 5 bases and the J gene lost 2 bases, with 7 bases spanning the gap. This CDR3 spans 13 amino acids.

V is TRBV6-1 and J is TRBJ2-2, with TRBD2 as a possible D gene (6 bases). Trimming removed 3 bases at V and 3 bases at J, with 14 bases between. The germline CDR1 and CDR2 sequences are MNHNS and SASEGT. This CDR3 region has 16 residues. The CDR3 region has the DNA TGTGCCAGCAGTGAGGAGGGAAGAGTGTACACCGGGGAGCTGTTTTTT. This translates into CASSEEGRVYTGELFF.

This sequence joins TRBV19 and TRBJ1-1; D gene uncertain. Trimming took 4 bases from V and 5 from J, leaving 11 bases between them. The CDR3 has 13 amino acids. Germline CDR1 is LNHDA and CDR2 is SQIVND (reference sequence). In DNA form, the CDR3 reads TGTGCCAGTAGTACCAAGGTTCGGACTGAAGCTTTCTTT. Protein product: CASSTKVRTEAFF.

This chain uses TRBV10-3 with TRBJ1-1; D remains ambiguous. There are 16 residues in the CDR3. CDR1 and CDR2 (germline): ENHRY, SYGVKD. Trimming left V 0 bases short and J 3 bases short, with 14 bases between. Here the CDR3 reads CAISESPVREYTEAFF. The CDR3 region has the DNA TGTGCCATCAGTGAGTCCCCCGTTCGTGAGTACACTGAAGCTTTCTTT.

This chain joins TRBV27 and TRBJ2-2; 10 bases match TRBD1. The CDR3 has 15 residues. The V gene end was trimmed by 5 bases and the J gene end by 4 bases; junction bases not matched to a gene: 4. CDR1 is MNHEY, CDR2 SMNVEV, per germline (reference sequence). Written as DNA, the CDR3 is TGTGCCAGCAGTCCGGGACAGGGGATCACCGGGGAGCTGTTTTTT. Translation gives CASSPGQGITGELFF.

The chain links TRBV6-1 to TRBJ2-3, with D perhaps matching TRBD2 (6 bases). Trimming pared 8 bases from V and 7 bases from J, leaving 19 bases between. Germline V CDR1 and CDR2: MNHNS, SASEGT. This CDR3 comprises 14 residues. CDR3: CASRPGVHDYTQYF. As DNA, the CDR3 is TGTGCCAGCCGCCCGGGGGTCCACGACTATACGCAGTATTTT.

This clone was seen a handful of times. The V call is TRBV13, the J call TRBJ2-5, with D hard to call. Deletions cut 5 bases from V and 1 base from J, with 11 bases between. The CDR3 is 14 amino acids. Germline-derived CDR1 and CDR2 are PRHDT and FYEKMQ (reference sequence). CDR3 nucleotides: TGTGCCAGCAGCCTGAGACAAATCCAAGAGACCCAGTACTTC. Translation: CASSLRQIQETQYF.